This T cell receptor beta chain was identified in a study of blood T cell repertoires in COVID-19 (dated by TCRdb to about 2020). With respect to the entire study: Collaborator samples came from the United States, Italy and Spain and covered acute and convalescent phases of COVID-19. The prospective study material was composed of cDNA or gDNA derived from T cells, B-cell-depleted T cells, or PBMCs. Subjects who had been exposed to COVID-19, were actively infected with it, or had recovered from it provided the deeply sampled blood TCRbeta repertoires that made up the dataset. A freely available public database, intended as a resource for researchers studying the immune response to SARS-CoV-2, is where the repertoires were released. The samples were drawn from two sources: the first 160 participants of the ongoing ImmuneRACE study, and 1,254 subjects contributed by 6 global collaborators. Nearly every sample came with metadata listing a de-identified subject ID, COVID-19 status, age in years and sex. Where available, HLA class I and class II types were taken from metadata supplied by the sample provider and were not determined by assay-based typing. Broad study findings and their caveats: How much clinical and demographic metadata was included differed by source and by participant, and the metadata was provided uncurated.

Each collaborating institution followed its own protocols to collect whole blood in K2EDTA tubes. For TCRbeta analysis, collaborators shipped samples in one of three forms: frozen whole blood, isolated PBMCs, or DNA extracted from either of those sample types. The immunoSEQ Assay, a bias-controlled multiplex PCR, was used to amplify TCRbeta CDR3 regions from genomic DNA. The original pipeline was this. Nucleated cell counts per sample were estimated from amplification of reference gene primers within the assay. Sequence reads were collapsed and filtered to measure the absolute abundance of every unique TCRbeta CDR3 rearrangement. Productive Simpson clonality was computed per sample as the square root of Simpson's diversity index over productive rearrangements. TCRdb's version of the immuneACCESS table is confined to in-frame rearrangements and falls short of the full clone set. An unresolved V gene accounts for under half of the shortfall where checked; the remainder is of unknown origin. V, J and clone size derive from that table, while D and trimming were established from the DNA sequence. This sample is represented by roughly 230,000 clones; roughly 80% of them were singletons. 7.5% to 9% of the sample lies in the top ten.

Comments on this clone: This clone's antigen is unknown. The input lacks base qualities; no much larger clone sits a single base away.

The germline V gene encodes CDR1 SGHNT and CDR2 YYREEE (reference sequence). Trimming takes 5 bases from V and 2 bases from J, and the germline ends sit 5 bases apart. The cysteine opens and the phenylalanine closes a CDR3 of 13 amino acids. Only CDR3 DNA is held: 39 bases, read in frame from base 1. Material: peripheral blood. The clonotype originates from an elderly woman with acute or convalescent COVID-19. The chain is made from TRBV5-4 and TRBJ2-6; confidence is insufficient to name the D gene. In nucleotide form, the sequence is TGTGCCAGCAGATCCACTGGGGCCAACGTCCTGACTTTC. This encodes CASRSTGANVLTF.